This record covers a single T cell receptor beta chain. This entry belongs to a study of OX40 agonist ivuxolimab in advanced cancers. Using immunoSEQ multiplex PCR, the repertoire was profiled, and TCRdb retains in-frame clones only, with some absent. The table includes over 80,000 clones, about 89% detected once. V was cut by 7 bases and J by 5 bases, with 20 bases left in between. CDR1 is LNHDA, CDR2 SQIVND, per germline (reference sequence). The CDR3 has 15 residues. This sequence originates from an adult with an advanced solid tumor such as melanoma, head and neck, liver or kidney cancer. This sample comprised CD4+ or CD8+ T cells sorted from blood, obtained in a trial of the OX40 agonist ivuxolimab. The V call is TRBV19, the J call TRBJ1-2; D is uncertain. CDR3 in amino acids: CASTDVRVAGYGYTF. The CDR3, as DNA: TGTGCCAGTACCGACGTGAGGGTGGCGGGATATGGCTACACCTTC. Based on the CDR3 plus reference TRBV19 and TRBJ1-2, the full variable domain is DGGITQSPKYLFRKEGQNVTLSCEQNLNHDAMYWYRQDPGQGLRLIYYSQIVNDFQKGDIAEGYSVSREKKESFPLTVTSAQKNPTAFYLCASTDVRVAGYGYTFGSGTRLTVV.